Here is one T cell receptor (beta chain) with its context. Germline-derived CDR1 and CDR2 are SGHRS and YFSETQ. The CDR3 covers 16 residues. The trim removed 1 base at V and 2 bases at J, leaving 3 bases unmatched. The sample originates from a study of blood T cell repertoires in COVID-19. Generated by immunoSEQ multiplex PCR, the TCRdb table keeps only in-frame clones and is missing some. Among hundreds of thousands of clones listed, approximately 89% were seen once. V usage is TRBV5-1 and J usage is TRBJ2-6; TRBD1 aligns across 7 bases. Sequences were obtained from PBMCs or T cells enriched from blood (not recorded which). This receptor was taken from a woman aged 40 to 49 with acute COVID-19. The DNA for the CDR3 is TGCGCCAGCAGCTTGTTCACAGGGGCTGGGGCCAACGTCCTGACTTTC. This encodes CASSLFTGAGANVLTF.